What follows are 17 T cell receptor beta chains derived from one specimen sequenced in a study of T cell changes during pregnancy in multiple sclerosis. Sequencing used immunoSEQ multiplex PCR; TCRdb keeps in-frame clones, though not all of them. The profile shows approximately 63,000 clones, 93% of them singletons. The source was CD8+ T cells from peripheral blood mononuclear cells, collected in the third trimester of pregnancy. The receptor source for this set is a female donor with multiple sclerosis, enrolled in a pregnancy study.

The chain uses TRBV20-1 and TRBJ2-1, with D unresolved. In germline, CDR1 is DFQATT, CDR2 SNEGSKA (reference sequence). The CDR3 runs 11 residues. Trimming removed 4 bases at V and 10 bases at J, with 11 bases between. CDR3 residues: CSAITPREQFF. CDR3 coding DNA: TGCAGTGCTATAACCCCCAGAGAGCAGTTCTTC.

The chain is built from TRBV7-6 and TRBJ2-1; 14 positions match TRBD2. CDR1 is SGHVS and CDR2 is FNYEAQ in the germline V gene. This CDR3 spans 16 amino acids. V was clipped by 4 bases and J by 6 bases; unmatched bases: 5. The CDR3 is CASSSQTSGRGNEQFF. The CDR3 DNA sequence: TGTGCCAGCAGCTCGCAGACTAGCGGGAGGGGCAATGAGCAGTTCTTC.

J is TRBJ2-1 and V is TRBV4-2; 11 bases fit TRBD2. The CDR3 extends over 15 amino acids. Germline V CDR1 and CDR2: LGHNA, YNFKEQ. With 5 bases clipped from V and 2 bases from J, the junction kept 2 bases outside the gene matches. The CDR3 here is CASSLLAGAYNEQFF. Written as DNA, the CDR3 is TGTGCCAGCAGCTTACTAGCGGGAGCCTACAATGAGCAGTTCTTC.

V is TRBV7-2 and J is TRBJ2-7; 7 nucleotides line up with TRBD2. V gave up 5 bases and J gave up 4 bases; unmatched junction bases: 8. Germline V gives CDR1 SGHTA, CDR2 FQGNSA. This CDR3 is built from 14 residues. The CDR3 bases are TGTGCCAGCAGCCCGGGACCCGGGAGGTACGAGCAGTACTTC. Its translation: CASSPGPGRYEQYF.

This clone occurred a few times. The chain is built from TRBV6-1 and TRBJ2-3, with 8 positions matching TRBD2. The CDR3 sequence is 15 residues long. CDR1 MNHNS and CDR2 SASEGT come from the germline V gene. The ends lost 3 bases at V and 2 bases at J; junction bases unmatched: 4. The CDR3 protein is CASSDGSGTTDTQYF. Here the CDR3 DNA reads TGTGCCAGCAGTGATGGTAGCGGGACCACAGATACGCAGTATTTT.

The chain couples TRBV7-9 to TRBJ2-2; no clear D gene. CDR1 and CDR2 (germline): SEHNR, FQNEAQ (reference sequence). The V gene lost 4 bases and the J gene lost 3 bases, with 12 bases spanning the gap. The CDR3 consists of 15 residues. CDR3 region: CASSSPVADTGELFF. CDR3 DNA sequence: TGTGCCAGCAGCTCCCCCGTCGCAGACACCGGGGAGCTGTTTTTT.

The chain uses TRBV29-1 and TRBJ1-2; 8 bases line up with TRBD1. CDR3 length equals 13 residues. With V trimmed by 6 bases and J by 4 bases, 7 bases remained unmatched. CDR1 is SQVTM, CDR2 ANQGSEA, per germline. The CDR3 here is CSVPGQGTYGYTF. The CDR3 DNA sequence: TGCAGCGTCCCAGGACAGGGAACCTATGGCTACACCTTC.

The chain employs TRBV19 and TRBJ2-1; 9 bases line up with TRBD2. CDR1 is LNHDA, CDR2 SQIVND, per germline (reference sequence). Losses at the gene ends were 9 bases for V and 6 bases for J; bases not matched to a gene: 12. This CDR3 has 15 amino acids. CDR3 residues: CASSLAGNSLNEQFF. In DNA, the CDR3 is TGTGCCAGCTCGCTAGCGGGGAATTCTCTCAATGAGCAGTTCTTC.

CDR3 nucleotide sequence: TGTGCCAGCAGCTGGGACTCTTCCTACGAGCAGTACTTC. Protein sequence: CASSWDSSYEQYF. This rearrangement joins TRBV7-3 to TRBJ2-7; possible D gene TRBD2, 6 bases. V shed 4 bases and J shed 1 base, with 8 bases lying between them. This CDR3 contains 13 residues. Germline CDR1 is SGHTA and CDR2 is FQGTGA. Based on the CDR3 plus reference TRBV7-3 and TRBJ2-7, the full variable domain is GAGVSQTPSNKVTEKGKYVELRCDPISGHTALYWYRQSLGQGPEFLIYFQGTGAADDSGLPNDRFFAVRPEGSVSTLKIQRTERGDSAVYLCASSWDSSYEQYFGPGTRLTVT.

The V call is TRBV5-1, the J call TRBJ2-7; TRBD1 aligns across 7 bases. The trim removed 3 bases at V and 0 bases at J, leaving 3 bases unmatched. Germline lookup yields CDR1 SGHRS and CDR2 YFSETQ. This CDR3 region has 14 residues. CDR3 residues: CASSYGQASYEQYF. CDR3 coding DNA: TGCGCCAGCAGCTACGGACAGGCCTCCTACGAGCAGTACTTC. Filled out from reference TRBV5-1 and TRBJ2-7, the complete variable domain reads KAGVTQTPRYLIKTRGQQVTLSCSPISGHRSVSWYQQTPGQGLQFLFEYFSETQRNKGNFPGRFSGRQFSNSRSEMNVSTLELGDSALYLCASSYGQASYEQYFGPGTRLTVT.

A single count supports this clone. The gene calls are TRBV11-2 and TRBJ1-4; TRBD1 is a possible D gene (5 bases). Germline CDR1 and CDR2: SGHAT and FQNNGV. CDR3 length: 14 residues. Trimming left V 3 bases short and J 0 bases short, with 5 bases between. CDR3 nucleotides: TGTGCCAGCAGCTTCAGGGCAACTAATGAAAAACTGTTTTTT. As protein: CASSFRATNEKLFF.

The chain couples TRBV27 to TRBJ2-5; 7 bases line up with TRBD2. The CDR3 totals 15 residues. The V gene's germline CDR1 is MNHEY and CDR2 SMNVEV (reference sequence). The junction had 4 bases not matched to a gene; V was cut back by 2 bases and J by 1 base. The CDR3 loop reads CASSLMASGQETQYF. As DNA, the CDR3 is TGTGCCAGCAGTTTAATGGCTAGCGGCCAAGAGACCCAGTACTTC.

Only one count was recorded for this clone. This rearrangement joins TRBV27 to TRBJ1-2; 7 nucleotides agree with TRBD1. Germline CDR1 reads MNHEY; CDR2 reads SMNVEV (reference sequence). Trimming cost V 9 bases and J 8 bases; bases outside gene matches: 15. The CDR3 consists of 14 residues. Here the CDR3 reads CASYRQGFAGGYTF. The CDR3 bases are TGTGCCAGTTATCGACAGGGTTTCGCTGGGGGCTACACCTTC.

J is TRBJ2-1 and V is TRBV5-8; 12 positions match TRBD1. The CDR3 is 15 residues long. Unmatched junction bases numbered 6, after V lost 5 bases and J lost 6 bases. Per germline, CDR1 SGHTS and CDR2 YDEGEE. CDR3 loop: CASRTRDRGLNEQFF. The DNA for the CDR3 is TGTGCCAGCAGGACCAGGGACAGGGGGCTCAATGAGCAGTTCTTC.

In its sample, this clone was seen a few times. The rearrangement links TRBV19 to TRBJ1-1; possibly TRBD1 for D (5 bases). CDR1 LNHDA and CDR2 SQIVND come from the germline V gene (reference sequence). Trimming pared 5 bases from V and 10 bases from J, leaving 11 bases between. This CDR3 contains 11 residues. The CDR3 DNA follows: TGTGCCAGTAGTTGGGGCCAAAGAGCTTTCTTT. As protein: CASSWGQRAFF.

The chain carries TRBV19 and TRBJ1-5; D not certain. The germline CDR1 and CDR2 sequences are LNHDA and SQIVND (reference sequence). V shed 3 bases and J shed 1 base, with 19 bases lying between them. The CDR3 runs 18 residues. CDR3 loop: CASSISGLFSMSNQPQHF. The CDR3 nucleotides are TGTGCCAGTAGTATTTCGGGTCTCTTCTCTATGAGCAATCAGCCCCAGCATTTT.

The CDR3 is CASSLWGGTYEQYF. DNA of the CDR3: TGTGCCAGCAGTTTATGGGGCGGGACCTACGAGCAGTACTTC. V and J are TRBV27 and TRBJ2-7; a possible D gene is TRBD2 (6 bases). Looked up from germline, CDR1 is MNHEY and CDR2 is SMNVEV (reference sequence). V lost 1 base, J lost 2 bases, and 9 bases lay in between. The CDR3 spans 14 residues.